The next 16 T cell receptor beta chains were all read from a single sample in a study of T cells in Graves' hyperthyroidism and ophthalmopathy. RNA transcripts yielded amplified TCR beta CDR3 regions. HTBI primers drove first-round RT-PCR of the TCR CDR3. TCRdb itself ran the multiplex PCR reads through MiXCR, one entry per CDR3 protein. The table shows hundreds of thousands of distinct CDR3 sequences, with around 16% occurring only once. The sequencing sample was made of blood. The receptor set was obtained from a woman aged 40 to 50 with Graves' ophthalmopathy.

This clonotype was seen repeatedly, ten times or more. The V call is TRBV20-1, the J call TRBJ2-7, with D uncertain. The germline V gene has CDR1 DFQATT and CDR2 SNEGSKA (reference sequence). CDR3 length: 14 residues. Trimming left V 0 bases short and J 6 bases short, with 15 bases between. CDR3 loop: CSARDPTGLSEQYF. The DNA for the CDR3 is TGCAGTGCTAGAGACCCCACCGGGCTAAGCGAGCAGTACTTC.

This clonotype was observed at least ten times. V usage is TRBV29-1 and J usage is TRBJ1-2, with D hard to call. The CDR3 contains 14 residues. The germline gives CDR1 SQVTM, CDR2 ANQGSEA. The V end lost 2 bases, the J end lost 4 bases, and 14 bases lay between the germline ends. The CDR3 DNA sequence: TGCAGCGTTGAAAAACTAACCCTATCCTATGGCTACACCTTC. This codes for CSVEKLTLSYGYTF.

This clonotype was counted a few times. This chain links TRBV15 with TRBJ2-2; 8 bases align to TRBD2. With V trimmed by 5 bases and J by 5 bases, 4 bases remained unmatched. Germline V CDR1 and CDR2: LNHNV, YYDKDF (reference sequence). The CDR3 consists of 14 residues. The CDR3, as DNA: TGTGCCACCAGCGGAGCGGGAGTTACCGGGGAGCTGTTTTTT. Its protein is CATSGAGVTGELFF.

This clonotype occurred many times. This rearrangement joins TRBV2 to TRBJ2-5, with TRBD1 identical over 9 bases. V was pared by 1 base and J by 6 bases, with 3 bases of the junction left unmatched. The germline V gene has CDR1 SNHLY and CDR2 FYNNEI. CDR3 length equals 14 residues. CDR3 in DNA: TGTGCCAGCAGTGAAGAGGGACAGGGACAGACCCAGTACTTC. Its translation is CASSEEGQGQTQYF. Filled out from reference TRBV2 and TRBJ2-5, the complete variable domain reads EPEVTQTPSHQVTQMGQEVILRCVPISNHLYFYWYRQILGQKVEFLVSFYNNEISEKSEIFDDQFSVERPDGSNFTLKIRSTKLEDSAMYFCASSEEGQGQTQYFGPGTRLLVL.

This clonotype has a count of ten or more. This chain links TRBV3-1 with TRBJ2-1; 8 positions match TRBD1. Trimming took 3 bases from V and 8 from J; bases not matched to a gene: 9. CDR1 and CDR2 (germline): LGHDT, YNNKEL (reference sequence). The CDR3 has 15 amino acids. CDR3 in amino acids: CASSQPRQGYDEQFF. The DNA of the CDR3 is TGTGCCAGCAGCCAGCCACGACAGGGGTATGATGAGCAGTTCTTC.

This clonotype has ten or more counts. V is TRBV2 and J is TRBJ1-5; TRBD1 aligns across 9 bases. CDR1 and CDR2 (germline): SNHLY, FYNNEI. Unmatched junction bases numbered 10, after V lost 3 bases and J lost 7 bases. The CDR3 length is 16 residues. CDR3 nucleotides: TGTGCCAGCAGTGAGGGAGGCGGGACAGGGAACCAGCCCCAGCATTTT. Protein product: CASSEGGGTGNQPQHF.

This clonotype was detected many times. This chain uses TRBV20-1 with TRBJ1-2; D may be TRBD1 (6 bases). The CDR3 consists of 15 residues. V lost 2 bases and J lost 4, with 17 bases in between. CDR1 is DFQATT, CDR2 SNEGSKA, per germline (reference sequence). The CDR3 nucleotides are TGCAGTGCTAGAAATGAACAGGGAGGTAGCTATGGCTACACCTTC. Translation: CSARNEQGGSYGYTF.

There are a few counts of this clonotype. V gene TRBV15 combines with J gene TRBJ2-7; 9 bases are a match to TRBD1. V lost 1 base and J lost 7; bases outside the gene matches: 5. CDR3 length equals 14 residues. Germline values: CDR1 LNHNV, CDR2 YYDKDF (reference sequence). CDR3 DNA: TGTGCCACCAGCAGAGGTCGCGGGACAGGGGAGCAGTACTTC. Encoded protein: CATSRGRGTGEQYF.

This clonotype has more than one count but fewer than ten. The V gene is TRBV14, the J gene TRBJ2-3; 8 nucleotides agree with TRBD2. Trimming took 0 bases from V and 4 from J; bases not matched to a gene: 12. Germline loops: CDR1 SGHDN, CDR2 FVKESK. CDR3 length equals 18 residues. The chain's CDR3 is CASSQEGSGLAGADTQYF. The CDR3 region has the DNA TGTGCCAGCAGCCAAGAGGGTTCAGGCCTAGCGGGCGCAGATACGCAGTATTTT. Complete variable domain (other parts from reference TRBV14 and TRBJ2-3): EAGVTQFPSHSVIEKGQTVTLRCDPISGHDNLYWYRRVMGKEIKFLLHFVKESKQDESGMPNNRFLAERTGGTYSTLKVQPAELEDSGVYFCASSQEGSGLAGADTQYFGPGTRLTVL.

This sequence joins TRBV15 and TRBJ2-5; 9 nucleotides line up with TRBD2. CDR1 and CDR2 from the germline V gene are LNHNV and YYDKDF (reference sequence). After removal of 4 bases from V and 3 bases from J, the junction contained 3 bases not matched to a gene. This CDR3 region has 14 residues. The CDR3 DNA follows: TGTGCCACCAGCACCCGACTAGCGGAAGAGACCCAGTACTTC. It specifies CATSTRLAEETQYF.

This clonotype was found a few times. The chain couples TRBV5-1 to TRBJ2-2; either TRBD1 or TRBD2 may fit D (5 bases each). The CDR3 runs to 16 residues. With 1 base removed from V and 2 bases from J, the gap between germline ends came to 12 bases. CDR1 and CDR2 from the germline V gene are SGHRS and YFSETQ. CDR3 in amino acids: CASSLTTGANTGELFF. CDR3 DNA sequence: TGCGCCAGCAGCTTGACCACCGGGGCTAACACCGGGGAGCTGTTTTTT.

This clonotype was recorded many times. The J gene is TRBJ2-1, the V gene TRBV2; D possibly corresponds to TRBD1 (6 bases). Germline V gives CDR1 SNHLY, CDR2 FYNNEI. The V gene lost 0 bases and the J gene lost 10 bases, with 13 bases spanning the gap. This CDR3 is built from 14 residues. CDR3 sequence reads: CASSEALQGREQFF. CDR3 nucleotides: TGTGCCAGCAGTGAAGCGCTTCAGGGGCGGGAGCAGTTCTTC.

This clonotype was observed many times. The chain is built from TRBV5-1 and TRBJ2-3; D call uncertain. Germline assignment: CDR1 SGHRS and CDR2 YFSETQ. The CDR3 loop spans 14 amino acids. Trimming cost V 5 bases and J 2 bases, with 12 bases left between them. This chain's CDR3 is CASRADSNTDTQYF. Here the CDR3 DNA reads TGCGCCAGCAGGGCAGATAGTAACACAGATACGCAGTATTTT. The full variable domain, its missing parts supplied by reference TRBV5-1 and TRBJ2-3, is KAGVTQTPRYLIKTRGQQVTLSCSPISGHRSVSWYQQTPGQGLQFLFEYFSETQRNKGNFPGRFSGRQFSNSRSEMNVSTLELGDSALYLCASRADSNTDTQYFGPGTRLTVL.

The CDR3 here is CSVLAGSNTGELFF. The CDR3 DNA follows: TGCAGCGTCCTAGCGGGATCGAACACCGGGGAGCTGTTTTTT. V is TRBV29-1 and J is TRBJ2-2; 9 bases align to TRBD2. The germline V gene encodes CDR1 SQVTM and CDR2 ANQGSEA. J was trimmed by 0 bases and V by 6 bases; bases with no gene match: 2. The CDR3 covers 14 residues.

This clonotype has ten or more counts. The chain is built from TRBV6-5 and TRBJ2-1; D ambiguous. The CDR3 sequence is 14 residues long. In germline, CDR1 is MNHEY, CDR2 SVGAGI. With 0 bases removed from V and 1 base from J, the gap between germline ends came to 4 bases. The DNA for the CDR3 is TGTGCCAGCAGTTACTCAGAATCCTACAATGAGCAGTTCTTC. Residues: CASSYSESYNEQFF.

This clonotype was seen ten or more times. The chain carries TRBV6-1 and TRBJ1-5; no reliable D call. The CDR3 length is 14 residues. The germline V gene has CDR1 MNHNS and CDR2 SASEGT. V lost 10 bases to trimming and J lost 5 bases, with 18 bases between them. The CDR3 DNA follows: TGTGCCACCGGCCGGGCAGGCTCCCATCAGCCCCAGCATTTT. It yields the protein CATGRAGSHQPQHF.